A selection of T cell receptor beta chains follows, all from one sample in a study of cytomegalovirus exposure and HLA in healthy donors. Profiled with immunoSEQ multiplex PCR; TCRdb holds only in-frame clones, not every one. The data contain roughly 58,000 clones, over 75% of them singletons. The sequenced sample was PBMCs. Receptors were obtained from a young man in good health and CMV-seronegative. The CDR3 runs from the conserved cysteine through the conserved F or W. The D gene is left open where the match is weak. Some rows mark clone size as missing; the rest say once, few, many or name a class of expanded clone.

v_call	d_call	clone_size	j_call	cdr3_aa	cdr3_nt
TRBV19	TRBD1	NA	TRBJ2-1	CASCRDSSYNEQFF	TGTGCCAGTTGCCGGGACAGCTCCTACAATGAGCAGTTCTTC
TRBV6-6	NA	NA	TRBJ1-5	CASRGGSGQPQHF	TGTGCCAGCAGGGGAGGATCTGGTCAGCCCCAGCATTTT
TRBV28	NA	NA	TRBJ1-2	CASMWARALWYGYTF	TGTGCCAGCATGTGGGCCAGGGCCCTCTGGTATGGCTACACCTTC
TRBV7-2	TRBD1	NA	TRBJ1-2	CASSLGQGEYGYTF	TGTGCCAGCAGCTTAGGACAGGGGGAATATGGCTACACCTTC
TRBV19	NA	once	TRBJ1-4	CASSRRQVLSEKLFF	TGTGCCAGTAGCCGCAGACAGGTATTGAGCGAAAAACTGTTTTTT
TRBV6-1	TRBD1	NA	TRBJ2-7	CASSEEGQAFYEQYF	TGTGCCAGCAGTGAGGAGGGACAGGCGTTCTACGAGCAGTACTTC
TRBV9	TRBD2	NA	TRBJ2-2	CASQREQGTGELFF	TGTGCCAGCCAGCGGGAGCAAGGGACCGGGGAGCTGTTTTTT
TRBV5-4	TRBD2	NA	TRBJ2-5	CASSFPAGEGQETQYF	TGTGCCAGCAGCTTTCCGGCGGGAGAGGGGCAAGAGACCCAGTACTTC
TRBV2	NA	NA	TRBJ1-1	CASRAGAMNTEAFF	TGTGCCAGCAGGGCGGGGGCTATGAACACTGAAGCTTTCTTT
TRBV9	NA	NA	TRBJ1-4	CASSVGRQIAEKLFF	TGTGCCAGCAGCGTAGGTCGACAGATAGCTGAAAAACTGTTTTTT
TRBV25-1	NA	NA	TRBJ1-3	CASTTQLGAGNTIYF	TGTGCCAGCACGACACAACTCGGGGCTGGAAACACCATATATTTT
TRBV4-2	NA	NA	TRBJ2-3	CASSSGAEPSTDTQYF	TGTGCCAGCAGCTCTGGGGCGGAGCCTAGCACAGATACGCAGTATTTT
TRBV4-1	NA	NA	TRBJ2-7	CASSQVASSGYEQYF	TGCGCCAGCAGCCAAGTCGCTAGCAGTGGGTACGAGCAGTACTTC
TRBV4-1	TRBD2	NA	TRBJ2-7	CASSRGLAGPGYEQYF	TGCGCCAGCAGCCGGGGACTAGCGGGCCCCGGGTACGAGCAGTACTTC
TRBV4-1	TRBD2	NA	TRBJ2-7	CASSQTIGGRASYEQYF	TGCGCCAGCAGCCAAACGATTGGCGGGAGGGCTTCCTACGAGCAGTACTTC
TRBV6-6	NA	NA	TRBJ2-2	CASARQGGGGELFF	TGTGCCAGCGCAAGACAGGGAGGAGGTGGGGAGCTGTTTTTT
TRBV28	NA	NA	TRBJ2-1	CASSSIGHRSYNEQFF	TGTGCCAGCAGTTCCATCGGACACCGCTCCTACAATGAGCAGTTCTTC
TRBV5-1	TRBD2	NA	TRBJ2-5	CASSSVAGPETQYF	TGCGCCAGCAGCTCCGTAGCGGGACCAGAGACCCAGTACTTC
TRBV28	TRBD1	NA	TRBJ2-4	CASRVEGTGTIQYF	TGTGCCAGCAGGGTGGAGGGGACAGGGACCATTCAGTACTTC
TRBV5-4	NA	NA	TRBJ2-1	CASSLELDPRLEQFF	TGTGCCAGCAGCTTGGAGCTCGACCCCAGACTTGAGCAGTTCTTC
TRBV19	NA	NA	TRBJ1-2	CASAIQGLNYGYTF	TGTGCCAGCGCGATACAGGGCTTAAACTATGGCTACACCTTC
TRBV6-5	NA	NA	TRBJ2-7	CASSYGGIYEQYF	TGTGCCAGCAGTTACGGGGGGATCTACGAGCAGTACTTC
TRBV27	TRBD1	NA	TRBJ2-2	CASSLGQGRLNTGELFF	TGTGCCAGCAGTCTTGGACAGGGTAGATTGAACACCGGGGAGCTGTTTTTT
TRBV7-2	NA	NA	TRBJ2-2	CASTFTGELFF	TGTGCCAGCACTTTTACCGGGGAGCTGTTTTTT
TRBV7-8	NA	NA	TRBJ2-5	CASSLEGTRRMGLDF	TGTGCCAGCAGCCTTGAGGGAACTCGGCGGATGGGACTGGACTTC
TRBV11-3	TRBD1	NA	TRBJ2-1	CASASRDRRNEQFF	TGTGCCAGCGCCTCCAGGGACAGGAGAAATGAGCAGTTCTTC
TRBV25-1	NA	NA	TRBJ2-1	CASRDAAYNEQFF	TGTGCCAGCAGAGACGCGGCCTACAATGAGCAGTTCTTC
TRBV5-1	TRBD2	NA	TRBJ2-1	CASSLELAGGNNEQFF	TGCGCCAGCAGCTTGGAACTAGCGGGAGGAAACAATGAGCAGTTCTTC
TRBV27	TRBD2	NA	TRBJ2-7	CASRGELAGIYEQYF	TGTGCCAGCAGAGGGGAACTAGCGGGAATATACGAGCAGTACTTC
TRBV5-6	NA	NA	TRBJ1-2	CASSGIWSNGYTF	TGTGCCAGCAGCGGCATATGGTCGAATGGCTACACCTTC
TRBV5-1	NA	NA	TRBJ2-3	CASSNSGGGTDTQYF	TGCGCCAGCAGCAACTCGGGGGGCGGTACAGATACGCAGTATTTT
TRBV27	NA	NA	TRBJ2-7	CASCRGHGLGEQYF	TGTGCCAGCTGTAGGGGACATGGCCTGGGAGAGCAGTACTTC
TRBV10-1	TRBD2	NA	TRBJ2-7	CASSGSTSGVSYEQYF	TGCGCCAGCAGCGGTTCGACTAGCGGGGTTTCCTACGAGCAGTACTTC
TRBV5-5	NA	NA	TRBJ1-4	CASSLAAGRNEKLFF	TGTGCCAGCAGCTTGGCGGCAGGGCGGAATGAAAAACTGTTTTTT
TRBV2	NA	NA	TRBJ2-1	CASKGDSYNEQFF	TGTGCCAGCAAGGGGGACTCCTACAATGAGCAGTTCTTC
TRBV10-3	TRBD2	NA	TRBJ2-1	CAISESSGGTYNEQFF	TGTGCCATCAGTGAGTCTAGCGGGGGAACCTACAATGAGCAGTTCTTC
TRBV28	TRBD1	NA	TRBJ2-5	CASSSIGQDQETQYF	TGTGCCAGCAGTTCCATTGGACAGGACCAAGAGACCCAGTACTTC
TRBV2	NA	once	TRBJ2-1	CASSVEAGRGNEQFF	TGTGCCAGCAGTGTTGAGGCGGGCCGAGGCAATGAGCAGTTCTTC
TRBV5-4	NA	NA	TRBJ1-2	CASSLLAGTSNYGYTF	TGTGCCAGCAGCTTGTTGGCGGGTACATCTAACTATGGCTACACCTTC
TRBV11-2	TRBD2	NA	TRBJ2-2	CASTKRENTGELFF	TGTGCCAGCACGAAGCGGGAGAACACCGGGGAGCTGTTTTTT
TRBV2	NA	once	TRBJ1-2	CASSVQKPGGYTF	TGTGCCAGCAGTGTTCAGAAACCGGGTGGCTACACCTTC
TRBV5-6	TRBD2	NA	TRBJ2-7	CASSDIGLAGNYEQYF	TGTGCCAGCAGCGACATTGGTCTAGCGGGAAACTACGAGCAGTACTTC
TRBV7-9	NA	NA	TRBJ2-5	CASHGRTQETQYF	TGTGCCAGCCATGGGCGCACTCAAGAGACCCAGTACTTC
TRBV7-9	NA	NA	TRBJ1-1	CASSPMNTEAFF	TGTGCCAGCAGCCCAATGAACACTGAAGCTTTCTTT
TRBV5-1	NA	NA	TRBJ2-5	CASSLNGQETQYF	TGCGCCAGCAGCTTGAACGGTCAAGAGACCCAGTACTTC
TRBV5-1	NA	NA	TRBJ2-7	CASSWASYEQYF	TGCGCCAGCAGCTGGGCCTCCTACGAGCAGTACTTC